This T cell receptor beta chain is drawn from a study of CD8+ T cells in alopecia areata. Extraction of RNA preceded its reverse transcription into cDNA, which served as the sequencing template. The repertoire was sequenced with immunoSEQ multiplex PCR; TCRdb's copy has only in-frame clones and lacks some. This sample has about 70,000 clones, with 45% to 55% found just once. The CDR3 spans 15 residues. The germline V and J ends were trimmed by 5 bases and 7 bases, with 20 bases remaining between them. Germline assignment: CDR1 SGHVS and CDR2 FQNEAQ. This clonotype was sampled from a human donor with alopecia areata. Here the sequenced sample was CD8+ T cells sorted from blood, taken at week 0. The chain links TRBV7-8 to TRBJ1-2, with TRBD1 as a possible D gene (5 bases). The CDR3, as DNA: TGTGCCAGCAGCCCGCGCCGGGACCTGAGGGGTGGCTACACCTTC. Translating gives CASSPRRDLRGGYTF.